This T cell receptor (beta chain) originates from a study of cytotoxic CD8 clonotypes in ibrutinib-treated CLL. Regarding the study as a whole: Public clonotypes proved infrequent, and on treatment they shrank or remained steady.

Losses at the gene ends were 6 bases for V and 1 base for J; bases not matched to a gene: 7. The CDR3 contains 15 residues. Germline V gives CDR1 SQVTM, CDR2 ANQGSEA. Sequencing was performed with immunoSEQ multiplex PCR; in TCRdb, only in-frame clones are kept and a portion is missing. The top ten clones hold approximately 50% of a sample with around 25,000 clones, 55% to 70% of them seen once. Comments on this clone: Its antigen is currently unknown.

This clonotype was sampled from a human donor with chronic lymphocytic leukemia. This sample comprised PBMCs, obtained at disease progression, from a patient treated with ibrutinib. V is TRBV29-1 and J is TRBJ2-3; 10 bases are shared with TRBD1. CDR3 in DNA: TGCAGCGTCATGACCGGGACAGGGGGCACAGATACGCAGTATTTT. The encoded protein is CSVMTGTGGTDTQYF.